Below are 7 T cell receptor beta chains sequenced from a single sample in a study of blood T cell repertoires in COVID-19. Using immunoSEQ multiplex PCR, the repertoire was profiled, and TCRdb retains in-frame clones only, with some absent. The profile shows some 120,000 clones, 87% of them singletons. Sequencing input: peripheral blood. All receptors come from a woman between 55 and 75 years old with acute or convalescent COVID-19.

V usage is TRBV24-1 and J usage is TRBJ1-1, with unresolved D. Trimming cost V 3 bases and J 5 bases, with 9 bases left between them. Germline V gene sequence: CDR1 KGHDR, CDR2 SFDVKD. The CDR3 contains 13 residues. CDR3 nucleotides: TGTGCCACCAGTGATCCAGGTAGAACTGAAGCTTTCTTT. It translates to CATSDPGRTEAFF.

V gene TRBV9 combines with J gene TRBJ2-2, with 14 positions matching TRBD2. CDR3 size: 16 residues. Germline V CDR1 and CDR2: SGDLS, YYNGEE. Trimming cost V 2 bases and J 5 bases; bases outside gene matches: 2. The CDR3 reads CASSVGTSGSTGELFF. CDR3 nucleotide sequence: TGTGCCAGCAGCGTGGGGACTAGCGGGAGTACCGGGGAGCTGTTTTTT. Full variable domain (missing parts from reference TRBV9 and TRBJ2-2): DSGVTQTPKHLITATGQRVTLRCSPRSGDLSVYWYQQSLDQGLQFLIQYYNGEERAKGNILERFSAQQFPDLHSELNLSSLELGDSALYFCASSVGTSGSTGELFFGEGSRLTVL.

This clone was recorded once. The J gene is TRBJ2-5, the V gene TRBV19; 7 positions agree with TRBD2. Germline CDR1 is LNHDA and CDR2 is SQIVND (reference sequence). The ends lost 5 bases at V and 3 bases at J; junction bases unmatched: 12. CDR3 length: 16 amino acids. The CDR3 region is CASSWRLAPTEETQYF. The CDR3 DNA reads TGTGCCAGTAGTTGGAGACTAGCCCCAACCGAAGAGACCCAGTACTTC.

The J gene is TRBJ1-1, the V gene TRBV19; D remains unclear. From germline, CDR1 is LNHDA and CDR2 SQIVND (reference sequence). The CDR3 loop spans 13 amino acids. Trimming pared 6 bases from V and 0 bases from J, leaving 8 bases between. CDR3 sequence: CASRTGMNTEAFF. The DNA of the CDR3 is TGTGCCAGTAGAACCGGGATGAACACTGAAGCTTTCTTT.

Regarding this clone: Other DNA sequences of this sample code for an identical CDR3. The chain recombines TRBV18 with TRBJ1-2; 10 bases are a match to TRBD1. Germline V gene lookup returns CDR1 KGHSH and CDR2 LQKENI. After removal of 3 bases from V and 2 bases from J, the junction contained 0 bases not matched to a gene. The CDR3 consists of 14 residues. The CDR3 sequence: CASSPGQGNYGYTF. The CDR3 region has the DNA TGTGCCAGCTCACCGGGACAGGGGAACTATGGCTACACCTTC.

As for this clone: Other DNA sequences in the sample encode the same CDR3. V and J are TRBV3-1 (or the pseudogene TRBV3-2) and TRBJ1-1, with D perhaps matching TRBD1 (6 bases). V was cut by 3 bases and J by 7 bases, with 9 bases left in between. This CDR3 has 12 residues. CDR1 is LGHDT, CDR2 YNNKEL, per germline (reference sequence). CDR3 in DNA: TGTGCCAGCAGCCAGGGGGCTGGTGAAGCTTTCTTT. This translates into CASSQGAGEAFF.

The rearrangement links TRBV19 to TRBJ1-6, with D tentatively TRBD1 (5 bases). The germline V and J ends were trimmed by 4 bases and 10 bases, with 17 bases remaining between them. The CDR3 has 15 residues. Germline assignment: CDR1 LNHDA and CDR2 SQIVND (reference sequence). The CDR3 DNA is TGTGCCAGTAGTACGTCACAGGTTAAGGGGTCACCCCTCCACTTT. As protein: CASSTSQVKGSPLHF. Full variable domain (missing parts from reference TRBV19 and TRBJ1-6): DGGITQSPKYLFRKEGQNVTLSCEQNLNHDAMYWYRQDPGQGLRLIYYSQIVNDFQKGDIAEGYSVSREKKESFPLTVTSAQKNPTAFYLCASSTSQVKGSPLHFGNGTRLTVT.